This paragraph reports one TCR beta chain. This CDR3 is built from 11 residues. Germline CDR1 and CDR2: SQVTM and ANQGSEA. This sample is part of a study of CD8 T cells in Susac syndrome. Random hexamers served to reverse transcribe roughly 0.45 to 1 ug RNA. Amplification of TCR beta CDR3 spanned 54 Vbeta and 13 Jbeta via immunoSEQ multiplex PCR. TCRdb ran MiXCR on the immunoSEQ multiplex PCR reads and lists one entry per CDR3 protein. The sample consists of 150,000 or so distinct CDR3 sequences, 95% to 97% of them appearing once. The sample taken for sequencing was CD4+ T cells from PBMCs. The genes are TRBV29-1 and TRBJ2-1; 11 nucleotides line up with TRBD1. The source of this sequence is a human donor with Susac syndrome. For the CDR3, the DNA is TGCGGAGGACAGGGGGCGCGGGAGCAGTTCTTC. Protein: CGGQGAREQFF.